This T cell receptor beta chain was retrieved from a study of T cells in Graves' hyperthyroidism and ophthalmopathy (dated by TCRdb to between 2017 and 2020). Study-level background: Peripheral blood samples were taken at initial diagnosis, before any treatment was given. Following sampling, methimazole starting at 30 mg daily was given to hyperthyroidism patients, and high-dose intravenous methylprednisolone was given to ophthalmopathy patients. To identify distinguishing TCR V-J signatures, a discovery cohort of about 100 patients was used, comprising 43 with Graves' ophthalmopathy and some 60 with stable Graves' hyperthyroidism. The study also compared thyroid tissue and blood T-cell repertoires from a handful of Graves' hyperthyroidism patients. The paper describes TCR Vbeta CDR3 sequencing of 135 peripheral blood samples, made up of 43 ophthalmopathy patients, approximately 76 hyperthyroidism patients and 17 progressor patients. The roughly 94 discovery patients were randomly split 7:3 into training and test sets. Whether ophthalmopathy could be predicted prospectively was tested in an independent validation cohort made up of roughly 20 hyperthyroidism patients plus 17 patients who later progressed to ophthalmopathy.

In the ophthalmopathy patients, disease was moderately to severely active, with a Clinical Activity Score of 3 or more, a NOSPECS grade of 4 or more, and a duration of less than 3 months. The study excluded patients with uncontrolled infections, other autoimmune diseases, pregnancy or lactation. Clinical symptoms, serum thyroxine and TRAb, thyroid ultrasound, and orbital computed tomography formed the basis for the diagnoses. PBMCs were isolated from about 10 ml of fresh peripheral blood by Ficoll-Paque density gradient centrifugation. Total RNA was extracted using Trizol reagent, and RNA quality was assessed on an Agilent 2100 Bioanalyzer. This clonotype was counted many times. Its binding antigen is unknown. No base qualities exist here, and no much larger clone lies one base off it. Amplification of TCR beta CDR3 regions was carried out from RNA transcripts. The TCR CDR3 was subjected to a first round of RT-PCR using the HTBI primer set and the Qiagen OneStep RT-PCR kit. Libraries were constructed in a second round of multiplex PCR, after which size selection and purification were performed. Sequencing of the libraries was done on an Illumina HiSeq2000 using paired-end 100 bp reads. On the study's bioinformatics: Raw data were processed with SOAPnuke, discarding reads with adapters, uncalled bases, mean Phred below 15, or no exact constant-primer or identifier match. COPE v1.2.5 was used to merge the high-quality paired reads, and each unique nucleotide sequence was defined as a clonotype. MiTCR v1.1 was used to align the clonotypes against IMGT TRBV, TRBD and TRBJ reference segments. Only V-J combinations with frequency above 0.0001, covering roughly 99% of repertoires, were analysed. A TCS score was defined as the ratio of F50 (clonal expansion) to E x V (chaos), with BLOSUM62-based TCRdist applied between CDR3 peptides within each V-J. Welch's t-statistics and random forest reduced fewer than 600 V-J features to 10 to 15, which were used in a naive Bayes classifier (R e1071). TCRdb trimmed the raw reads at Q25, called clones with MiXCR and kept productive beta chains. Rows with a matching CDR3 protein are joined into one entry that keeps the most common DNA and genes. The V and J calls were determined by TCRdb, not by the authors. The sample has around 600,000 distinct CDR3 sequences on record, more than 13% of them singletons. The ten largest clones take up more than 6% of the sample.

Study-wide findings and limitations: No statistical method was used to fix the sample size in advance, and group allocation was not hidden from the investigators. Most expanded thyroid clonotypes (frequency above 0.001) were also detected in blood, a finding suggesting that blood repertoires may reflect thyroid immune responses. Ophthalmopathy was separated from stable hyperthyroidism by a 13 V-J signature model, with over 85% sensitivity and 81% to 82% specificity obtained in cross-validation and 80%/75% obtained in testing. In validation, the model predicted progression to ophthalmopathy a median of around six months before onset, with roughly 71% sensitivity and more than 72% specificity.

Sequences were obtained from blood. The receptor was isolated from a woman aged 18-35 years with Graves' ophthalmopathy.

The DNA sequence reads TGTGCCAGCAGCTCCCGGGGCTTCTACGAGCAGTACTTC. Its product reads: CASSSRGFYEQYF. The chain employs TRBV7-3 and TRBJ2-7, with the D call perhaps TRBD1 or TRBD2, as 5 bases match in each case. Its CDR3 holds 13 amino acids, cysteine through phenylalanine. This entry keeps only the CDR3 DNA: 39 bases, framed from base 1. According to the germline V gene, CDR1 reads SGHTA and CDR2 reads FQGTGA. The V end loses 4 bases and the J end loses 3 bases, and a stretch of 10 bases separates them.